The rows below give T cell receptor beta chains drawn from one sample of a study of early T cells in non-severe SARS-CoV-2 infection. TCRdb reprocessed the 5' RACE reads with MiXCR, giving one entry per CDR3 protein. Of tens of thousands of distinct CDR3 sequences listed, approximately 13% were seen once; the top ten hold about 8.5%. The sequenced sample was whole blood. These receptors originate from an adult who was a healthcare worker with PCR-confirmed SARS-CoV-2 infection or an uninfected control (not recorded which). CDR3s include the opening cysteine and the closing phenylalanine or tryptophan. The order of the fields is J gene, V gene, CDR3 protein.

>TRBJ1-1|TRBV28
CASSKASGITTEAFF
>TRBJ2-1|TRBV5-4
CASSLGGDEQFF
>TRBJ2-3|TRBV5-1
CASSRDYITDTQYF
>TRBJ2-1|TRBV7-3
CASSSQGAIGNEQFF
>TRBJ1-2|TRBV7-9
CASSPWTDGYTF
>TRBJ2-1|TRBV19
CASSPGTGPKVQFF
>TRBJ1-5|TRBV25-1
CASSEYGQPQHF
>TRBJ2-7|TRBV7-9
CVSSPSGGSGEQYF
>TRBJ1-5|TRBV20-1
CSARVGSGGYNQPQHF
>TRBJ2-2|TRBV20-1
CSARPPRASTVTGELFF
>TRBJ2-7|TRBV20-1
CSGGAAYEQYF
>TRBJ2-2|TRBV29-1
CSASQGYTGELFF
>TRBJ2-2|TRBV9
CASSREGRGTGELFF
>TRBJ2-7|TRBV9
CASSPPVERGYEQYF
>TRBJ2-1|TRBV7-8
CASSLKKLSRNNEQFF
>TRBJ2-5|TRBV7-6
CASSPRTSWETQYF
>TRBJ2-6|TRBV18
CASSPKGDSGANVLTF
>TRBJ2-7|TRBV6-5
CASNPLAGPYEQYF
>TRBJ2-1|TRBV9
CASSGKGLAGYNEQFF
>TRBJ2-3|TRBV28
CASSPTLAGGDTQYF
>TRBJ2-1|TRBV20-1
CSPSRGGSANEQFF
>TRBJ2-1|TRBV3-1
CASSQPGLAGVDNEQFF
>TRBJ2-7|TRBV29-1
CSVGTGMTYEQYF
>TRBJ2-1|TRBV28
CASSPDFRSYNEQFF
>TRBJ1-4|TRBV7-9
CASSTAAGKLFF
>TRBJ2-7|TRBV12-3/TRBV12-4
CASRGAVGIYEQYF
>TRBJ1-4|TRBV5-4
CASSLARDEKLFF
>TRBJ2-1|TRBV27
CASSLSVGRFDEQFF
>TRBJ2-7|TRBV4-1
CASSHSPAYEQYF
>TRBJ2-3|TRBV5-1
CASSPGTESPSRTQYF
>TRBJ2-1|TRBV6-5
CASSYDTGGYNEQFF
>TRBJ2-7|TRBV4-1
CASSQAQGPYEQYF
>TRBJ2-5|TRBV20-1
CSALPDIGLQGTQYF
>TRBJ1-2|TRBV5-4
CASSPTGGGYGYTF
>TRBJ2-7|TRBV28
CASSSWDRGLEQYF
>TRBJ2-5|TRBV21-1
CASTHPTQLRETQYF